Listed below are T cell receptor beta chains from one sample, sequenced in a study of cytomegalovirus exposure and HLA in healthy donors. Repertoires were generated with immunoSEQ multiplex PCR, while TCRdb's copy carries only in-frame clones and drops some. The table includes about 76,000 clones, 65% to 85% detected once. The specimen was PBMCs. All receptors derive from a woman aged 40-49 years in good health and CMV-seropositive. CDR3s include the opening cysteine and the closing phenylalanine or tryptophan. The D gene is left open where the match is weak.

v_gene	d_gene	j_gene	CDR3aa
TRBV27	-	TRBJ1-6	CASSLSVQGFSPLHF
TRBV7-3	-	TRBJ1-1	CASSLTFTGNTEAFF
TRBV19	-	TRBJ2-5	CASSIDHGGGGQETQYF
TRBV5-6	-	TRBJ2-3	CASSLAEAGKDTQYF
TRBV6-6	TRBD2	TRBJ2-7	CASRASGGAYEQYF
TRBV15	-	TRBJ1-1	CATSSGVATEAFF
TRBV20-1	TRBD1	TRBJ2-7	CIGPGQTYF
TRBV30	TRBD1	TRBJ2-7	CACNRGPYEQYF
TRBV19	-	TRBJ2-5	CASSIATGSFQETQYF
TRBV30	-	TRBJ2-7	CAWSPGRAIIDEQYF
TRBV30	-	TRBJ1-4	CAWSPGVREKLFF
TRBV7-2	-	TRBJ1-6	CASSLVGHSPLHF
TRBV10-3	TRBD1	TRBJ1-2	CAISEPGRGPNYGYTF
TRBV6-5	TRBD1	TRBJ1-2	CASKGQGVSGYTF
TRBV4-1	-	TRBJ2-7	CASSPLAADSYEQYF
TRBV10-2	TRBD1	TRBJ1-4	CASRSQGASISNEKLFF
TRBV7-9	-	TRBJ2-3	CASSSMTDTSTDTQYF
TRBV7-9	-	TRBJ2-7	CASSPTRDSYEQYF
TRBV5-1	-	TRBJ2-5	CASSLEYGGETQYF
TRBV5-4	-	TRBJ1-4	CASSLSAGGEKLFF
TRBV7-6	TRBD1	TRBJ2-2	CASSTGTVNTGELFF
TRBV25-1	TRBD2	TRBJ2-7	CASSESYTTSGTYEQYF
TRBV14	-	TRBJ1-1	CASSPTLRDNTEAFF
TRBV7-2	TRBD1	TRBJ1-5	CASSLGTGNVQPQHF
TRBV6-1	-	TRBJ1-5	CASSAVNGNQPQHF
TRBV7-9	-	TRBJ2-2	CASSFIPKARNTGELFF
TRBV5-1	-	TRBJ2-3	CASKVGHTDTQYF
TRBV6-5	-	TRBJ2-7	CACGTTYEQYF
TRBV4-1	TRBD2	TRBJ2-6	CASSPWAGAFSGANVLTF
TRBV11-2	TRBD1	TRBJ2-7	CASSSGTGGVYEQYF
TRBV7-2	-	TRBJ2-1	CASSLDGSSYNEQFF
TRBV5-1	TRBD2	TRBJ2-7	CASSLGTSGGLYEQYF
TRBV19	-	TRBJ2-7	CATSTGYSEQYF
TRBV5-4	-	TRBJ1-4	CASSRRGNEKLFF
TRBV5-1	-	TRBJ1-1	CASSLELDTEAFF
TRBV5-4	TRBD2	TRBJ2-5	CASSLGLAGSQETQYF
TRBV4-3	-	TRBJ2-5	CASSQDRGIRLQETQYF
TRBV4-2	TRBD2	TRBJ2-2	CASSQDSRTSGGATGELFF
TRBV10-1	TRBD2	TRBJ2-3	CASSPSGRSDTQYF
TRBV7-9	-	TRBJ1-2	CASSLTGTNYGYTF
TRBV19	-	TRBJ1-2	CASTAGRQRYGYTF
TRBV5-1	TRBD2	TRBJ2-7	CASSLRTSGIRSFYEQYF
TRBV9	-	TRBJ2-6	CASSPATGTGANVLTF
TRBV11-3	TRBD1	TRBJ2-1	CASSFSHRGYYNEQFF
TRBV28	TRBD2	TRBJ2-1	CASSFSGGGSYNEQFF
TRBV6-5	TRBD1	TRBJ2-3	CASTSNRGTDTQYF
TRBV6-1	-	TRBJ1-1	CASSELEETQAFF
TRBV6-1	-	TRBJ1-5	CASTGRVTQPQHF